The 21 T cell receptor beta chains below come from one sample, sequenced in a study of OX40 agonist ivuxolimab in advanced cancers. The assay was immunoSEQ multiplex PCR, and TCRdb's table has in-frame clones only and misses some. The sample records nearly 85,000 clones, around 78% being singletons. Specimen: CD4+ or CD8+ T cells sorted from blood, collected in a trial of the OX40 agonist ivuxolimab. These receptors all stem from an adult with an advanced solid tumor such as melanoma, head and neck, liver or kidney cancer.

The V and J genes are TRBV11-2 and TRBJ2-7, with D unresolved. The germline V gene has CDR1 SGHAT and CDR2 FQNNGV. CDR3 size: 13 residues. V gave up 0 bases and J gave up 4 bases, with 7 bases separating them. The CDR3 loop reads CASSLDLRYEQYF. The CDR3 DNA reads TGTGCCAGCAGCTTAGATCTTCGGTACGAGCAGTACTTC.

This clone was seen a single time. V usage is TRBV21-1 and J usage is TRBJ2-4. TRBV21-1 is termed a pseudogene. The CDR3 contains 17 residues. CDR3 DNA sequence: TGTGCCAGCAGCAAAGGGAGTGCCTGGGCCGCCAAAAACATTCAGTACTTC. It is translated as CASSKGSAWAAKNIQYF.

This rearrangement joins TRBV19 to TRBJ2-7, with D perhaps matching TRBD2 (5 bases). Per the germline V gene, CDR1 is LNHDA and CDR2 is SQIVND (reference sequence). This CDR3 comprises 14 residues. Trimming took 8 bases from V and 6 from J, leaving 20 bases between them. The CDR3 DNA follows: TGTGCCAGTGGCGTCTTCGGGGAAAAAGTCGAGCAGTACTTC. This encodes CASGVFGEKVEQYF.

The chain combines TRBV4-1 with TRBJ1-4, with a tentative D call TRBD1 (6 bases). The CDR3 runs to 16 residues. CDR1 is MGHRA, CDR2 YSYEKL, per germline. Trimming took 3 bases from V and 5 from J, leaving 16 bases between them. CDR3 in amino acids: CASSQAEDRLNEKLFF. DNA of the CDR3: TGCGCCAGCAGCCAGGCGGAGGACAGACTAAATGAAAAACTGTTTTTT.

V is TRBV12-5 and J is TRBJ2-7, with TRBD2 matching 7 bases. From germline, CDR1 is LGHNT and CDR2 FRNRAP. This CDR3 has 15 amino acids. The ends lost 1 base at V and 1 base at J; junction bases unmatched: 4. CDR3 sequence reads: CASGLGSGPSYEQYF. The CDR3, as DNA: TGTGCTAGTGGTTTGGGTAGCGGGCCATCCTACGAGCAGTACTTC.

This clone has a handful of counts. J is TRBJ1-6 and V is TRBV10-3; a possible D gene is TRBD1 (6 bases). The ends were cut back, 3 bases at V and 9 bases at J, with 18 bases in the middle. Looked up from germline, CDR1 is ENHRY and CDR2 is SYGVKD. The CDR3 sequence is 16 residues long. The CDR3 here is CAISEIGQFVSSPLHF. As DNA, the CDR3 is TGTGCCATCAGTGAAATTGGACAGTTTGTAAGTTCACCCCTCCACTTT.

A note on this clone: This same CDR3 is encoded by further DNA sequences in the sample. The chain uses TRBV5-1 and TRBJ1-1, with TRBD1 matching over 8 bases. V was clipped by 7 bases and J by 2 bases; unmatched bases: 10. CDR1 is SGHRS and CDR2 is YFSETQ in the germline V gene. The CDR3 consists of 15 residues. The CDR3 protein is CASCLLGQGNTEAFF. In DNA form, the CDR3 reads TGCGCCAGCTGCCTCTTAGGACAGGGAAACACTGAAGCTTTCTTT.

The CDR3 sequence is CASSPHPGQGNGYTF. In DNA, the CDR3 is TGTGCCAGCAGTCCCCACCCGGGACAGGGGAATGGCTACACCTTC. This chain uses TRBV2 with TRBJ1-2; 10 bases line up with TRBD1. CDR1 is SNHLY, CDR2 FYNNEI, per germline. V lost 5 bases to trimming and J lost 6 bases; unmatched junction nucleotides: 9. The CDR3 is made up of 15 amino acids.

This chain connects TRBV11-2 to TRBJ2-2, with D unclear. This CDR3 has 16 residues. Trimming cost V 3 bases and J 4 bases, with 15 bases left between them. Looked up from germline, CDR1 is SGHAT and CDR2 is FQNNGV. The CDR3 bases are TGTGCCAGCAGCTTCCCAGGAAGGAGTCTCACCGGGGAGCTGTTTTTT. Its protein is CASSFPGRSLTGELFF.

The chain uses TRBV29-1 and TRBJ2-4; D call uncertain. The germline V gene encodes CDR1 SQVTM and CDR2 ANQGSEA. Deletions cut 5 bases from V and 0 bases from J, with 11 bases between. CDR3 length: 14 residues. The CDR3 DNA follows: TGCAGCGTTACCGAACAAATAGCCAAAAACATTCAGTACTTC. It translates to CSVTEQIAKNIQYF.

V and J are TRBV5-1 and TRBJ1-4; no clear D gene. The V end lost 5 bases, the J end lost 1 base, and 9 bases lay between the germline ends. The length of the CDR3 is 14 residues. The V gene's germline CDR1 is SGHRS and CDR2 YFSETQ. CDR3 protein: CASRETGTNEKLFF. As DNA, the CDR3 is TGCGCCAGCAGGGAGACGGGAACTAATGAAAAACTGTTTTTT.

The J gene is TRBJ1-2, the V gene TRBV25-1; 7 nucleotides match TRBD1. Germline CDR1 reads MGHDK; CDR2 reads SYGVNS. Trimming took 6 bases from V and 8 from J; bases not matched to a gene: 9. The CDR3 length is 13 residues. The CDR3 reads CASRREGAEGYTF. The CDR3 nucleotides read TGTGCCAGCAGGCGTGAGGGGGCTGAAGGCTACACCTTC.

This clone was counted once. The chain uses TRBV7-2 and TRBJ2-1, with 9 bases matching TRBD1. With 5 bases clipped from V and 6 bases from J, the junction kept 11 bases outside the gene matches. The germline CDR1 and CDR2 sequences are SGHTA and FQGNSA. This CDR3 region has 16 residues. The CDR3: CASSQRVQGASNEQFF. The CDR3 DNA follows: TGTGCCAGCAGCCAAAGGGTACAGGGGGCGAGCAATGAGCAGTTCTTC.

This chain connects TRBV5-1 to TRBJ1-5, with 8 bases lining up with TRBD1. Germline V gives CDR1 SGHRS, CDR2 YFSETQ. The CDR3 is 17 amino acids. Trimming cost V 0 bases and J 1 base; bases outside gene matches: 6. The CDR3 DNA sequence: TGCGCCAGCAGCTTGGCGGACAGGGACTCAAGCAATCAGCCCCAGCATTTT. Translated: CASSLADRDSSNQPQHF.

The J gene is TRBJ1-4, the V gene TRBV10-3; D unclear. Trimming took 0 bases from V and 7 from J, leaving 6 bases between them. The CDR3 is made up of 13 amino acids. CDR1 and CDR2 from the germline V gene are ENHRY and SYGVKD. CDR3 in amino acids: CAISESTSEKLFF. In DNA form, the CDR3 reads TGTGCCATCAGTGAGTCGACAAGTGAAAAACTGTTTTTT.

This clone has just a few counts. CDR3: CASSLRDTDNEQFF. CDR3 nucleotides: TGTGCCAGCAGCCTCCGGGACACTGACAATGAGCAGTTCTTC. The rearrangement links TRBV7-9 to TRBJ2-1; D possibly corresponds to TRBD1 (6 bases). In germline, CDR1 is SEHNR, CDR2 FQNEAQ (reference sequence). V lost 5 bases, J lost 5 bases, and 13 bases lay in between. The CDR3 loop spans 14 amino acids. Using reference TRBV7-9 and TRBJ2-1 for the parts outside the CDR3, the full variable domain is DTGVSQNPRHKITKRGQNVTFRCDPISEHNRLYWYRQTLGQGPEFLTYFQNEAQLEKSRLLSDRFSAERPKGSFSTLEIQRTEQGDSAMYLCASSLRDTDNEQFFGPGTRLTVL.

The rearrangement joins TRBV18 to TRBJ2-7; D could derive from TRBD1 or TRBD2 (5 bases each). The CDR3 length is 13 residues. Germline-derived CDR1 and CDR2 are KGHSH and LQKENI. Between the trimmed V and J ends, which lost 1 base and 3 bases, there was a span of 7 bases. The CDR3 sequence is CASSPRGDYEQYF. The DNA for the CDR3 is TGTGCCAGCTCACCACGAGGGGACTACGAGCAGTACTTC.

The V and J genes are TRBV7-8 and TRBJ1-4; TRBD1 might be the D (5 bases). The germline V and J ends were trimmed by 5 bases and 4 bases, with 11 bases remaining between them. From germline, CDR1 is SGHVS and CDR2 FQNEAQ. This CDR3 is built from 14 residues. The CDR3 loop is CASSATVFNEKLFF. In DNA, the CDR3 is TGTGCCAGCAGCGCGACAGTGTTTAATGAAAAACTGTTTTTT.

This chain uses TRBV7-6 with TRBJ2-7; 10 bases are a match to TRBD1. Germline CDR1 and CDR2: SGHVS and FNYEAQ. Trimming at V came to 5 bases and at J to 2 bases, leaving 6 bases not matched to a gene. The CDR3 is 15 residues long. This CDR3 is CASSPPGQGTYEQYF. Here the CDR3 DNA reads TGTGCCAGCAGCCCGCCGGGACAGGGGACCTACGAGCAGTACTTC.

This clone was found once. The chain is built from TRBV5-1 and TRBJ1-1, with D perhaps TRBD1 (6 bases). The CDR3 consists of 12 residues. CDR1 and CDR2 (germline): SGHRS, YFSETQ. The germline V and J ends were trimmed by 0 bases and 9 bases, with 9 bases remaining between them. CDR3: CASSLDRDKAFF. CDR3 sequence (DNA): TGCGCCAGCAGCTTGGACAGGGATAAAGCTTTCTTT.

This clone was seen a few times. The rearrangement uses TRBV2 and TRBJ1-5; 8 bases agree with TRBD1. The V and J ends lost 8 bases and 0 bases, in that order; junction bases with no gene match: 0. Germline V gives CDR1 SNHLY, CDR2 FYNNEI. The CDR3 has 13 residues. The CDR3 sequence: CASDRGSNQPQHF. The CDR3 DNA reads as TGTGCCAGCGACAGGGGTAGCAATCAGCCCCAGCATTTT.